This TCR beta chain was sequenced for a study of T-cell reconstitution after alpha-beta-depleted transplantation in children. Overall study results and limits: About two months after transplant, alpha-beta T cells reportedly came from several hundred expanded graft clones.

This clonotype has at least ten counts. The target antigen is unknown. Molecular barcoding with unique molecular identifiers was used for the TCRbeta library. Via MiXCR, TCRdb re-called the PCR reads, giving one row per CDR3 protein. The sample records hundreds of thousands of distinct CDR3 sequences, roughly 13% being singletons. Germline V gives CDR1 SGHRS, CDR2 YFSETQ. The CDR3 is made up of 13 amino acids. Trimming pared 4 bases from V and 9 bases from J, leaving 11 bases between. This TCR was sampled from a girl aged 2-10 years with congenital amegakaryocytic thrombocytopenia, due to receive a stem cell transplant. The sequenced sample was PBMCs, obtained before TCRalphabeta/CD19-depleted stem cell transplant. The chain uses TRBV5-1 and TRBJ1-6; a possible D gene is TRBD1 (6 bases). The DNA of the CDR3 is TGCGCCAGCAGCCCAGGGGAGGGTTCACCCCTCCACTTT. Protein: CASSPGEGSPLHF.